This T cell receptor beta chain originates from a study of graft-versus-host responses after intestinal transplantation. With V trimmed by 5 bases and J by 3 bases, 1 base remained unmatched. Germline CDR1 MNHEY, CDR2 SVGAGI. The CDR3 contains 14 residues. TCRdb's copy holds only in-frame clones and misses some; the assay was immunoSEQ multiplex PCR. The data show more than 20,000 clones, with roughly 92% seen just once and 43% held by the top ten. This clonotype originated in a human patient who received an intestinal transplant, so some T cells may come from the graft donor. The chain combines TRBV6-5 with TRBJ2-5; TRBD2 aligns across 12 bases. The specimen comprised PBMCs, sampled about 250 days after intestinal transplant. The chain's CDR3 is CASSGLAGKETQYF. In nucleotides, the CDR3 is TGTGCCAGCAGTGGACTAGCGGGAAAAGAGACCCAGTACTTC.